The 26 T cell receptor beta chains below come from one sample, sequenced in a study of blood T cell repertoires in COVID-19. Data came from immunoSEQ multiplex PCR; TCRdb stores just in-frame clones and leaves some out. The sample carries tens of thousands of clones, more than 70% recorded once. Specimen: peripheral blood. These TCRs come from a human donor with active COVID-19. The donor label of this sample is uncertain.

The chain combines TRBV3-1 (or the pseudogene TRBV3-2) with TRBJ2-1; D possibly corresponds to TRBD1 (5 bases). This CDR3 comprises 14 residues. Germline V gives CDR1 LGHDT, CDR2 YNNKEL (reference sequence). The V gene lost 2 bases and the J gene lost 7 bases, with 12 bases spanning the gap. The CDR3 nucleotides read TGTGCCAGCAGCCAAAGGCAGGGATTGAATGAGCAGTTCTTC. Translation gives CASSQRQGLNEQFF.

The V and J genes are TRBV28 and TRBJ2-3, with D perhaps TRBD2 (6 bases). Germline CDR1 is MDHEN and CDR2 is SYDVKM. Trimming cost V 6 bases and J 2 bases, with 18 bases left between them. CDR3 size: 16 residues. CDR3 sequence (DNA): TGTGCCAGCAGCTCGGTAGGGCAGGGACTCACAGATACGCAGTATTTT. Translating it yields CASSSVGQGLTDTQYF.

This rearrangement joins TRBV6-6 to TRBJ1-5; 8 nucleotides match TRBD1. Germline CDR1 and CDR2: MNHNY and SVGAGI (reference sequence). The CDR3 contains 13 residues. V trimming: 6 bases; J trimming: 13 bases; junction bases outside the gene matches: 11. CDR3 protein: CASSTPDRVPQHF. The CDR3 DNA reads TGTGCCAGCAGCACACCGGACAGGGTCCCGCAGCATTTT.

This clone was found once. The J gene is TRBJ2-1, the V gene TRBV28; D possibly corresponds to TRBD1 (6 bases). The CDR3 runs 15 residues. Germline V gene lookup returns CDR1 MDHEN and CDR2 SYDVKM. Trimming took off 7 bases at V and 1 base at J, with 14 bases between the two ends. The CDR3 sequence: CASMGWGLSYNEQFF. DNA of the CDR3: TGTGCCAGCATGGGATGGGGGCTATCCTACAATGAGCAGTTCTTC.

The chain is built from TRBV28 and TRBJ1-5, with 8 bases lining up with TRBD1. The germline gives CDR1 MDHEN, CDR2 SYDVKM. The V gene end was trimmed by 5 bases and the J gene end by 4 bases; junction bases not matched to a gene: 7. The CDR3 totals 15 residues. The CDR3 DNA follows: TGTGCCAGCAGTCGGCGACAGGGGAGAAATCAGCCCCAGCATTTT. Its translation: CASSRRQGRNQPQHF.

The genes are TRBV5-4 and TRBJ2-1; possible D gene TRBD2, 6 bases. Trimming took off 4 bases at V and 5 bases at J, with 16 bases between the two ends. CDR3 length equals 15 residues. Germline assignment: CDR1 SGHNT and CDR2 YYREEE (reference sequence). The CDR3 DNA follows: TGTGCCAGCAGCCCCCAATTTGGGACTCACAATGAGCAGTTCTTC. Encoded protein: CASSPQFGTHNEQFF.

This clone was found once. The genes are TRBV5-1 and TRBJ1-2; 7 bases align to TRBD1. In germline, CDR1 is SGHRS, CDR2 YFSETQ. The CDR3 covers 14 residues. Unmatched junction bases numbered 7, after V lost 4 bases and J lost 4 bases. The CDR3 is CASSRDRAVYGYTF. The DNA of the CDR3 is TGCGCCAGCAGCCGGGACAGAGCCGTCTATGGCTACACCTTC. Together with reference TRBV5-1 and TRBJ1-2, the CDR3 gives the full variable domain: KAGVTQTPRYLIKTRGQQVTLSCSPISGHRSVSWYQQTPGQGLQFLFEYFSETQRNKGNFPGRFSGRQFSNSRSEMNVSTLELGDSALYLCASSRDRAVYGYTFGSGTRLTVV.

The chain couples TRBV6-2 or TRBV6-3 to TRBJ2-1, with D perhaps TRBD2 (6 bases). V lost 2 bases and J lost 3, with 11 bases in between. CDR1 and CDR2 (germline): MNHEY, SVGEGT. The CDR3 runs to 15 residues. CDR3 region: CASSYLSGYYNEQFF. The CDR3 nucleotides read TGTGCCAGCAGTTACCTGAGCGGGTACTACAATGAGCAGTTCTTC.

The chain recombines TRBV5-6 with TRBJ1-2; a weak D match, TRBD1 (6 bases). The germline CDR1 and CDR2 sequences are SGHDT and YYEEEE. This CDR3 is 14 amino acids long. V lost 2 bases, J lost 7 bases, and 15 bases lay in between. This CDR3 reads CASSFGTGYVGYTF. The CDR3 DNA reads as TGTGCCAGCAGCTTCGGAACAGGGTATGTTGGCTACACCTTC.

The chain couples TRBV5-4 to TRBJ2-1, with D possibly matching TRBD1 (6 bases). V was shortened by 3 bases and J by 3 bases, with 10 bases between the two germline ends. CDR3 length: 14 amino acids. The germline V gene encodes CDR1 SGHNT and CDR2 YYREEE (reference sequence). In DNA, the CDR3 is TGTGCCAGCAGCTCCCGGGACAACTACAATGAGCAGTTCTTC. Its translation: CASSSRDNYNEQFF.

This rearrangement joins TRBV5-1 to TRBJ2-1, with D possibly TRBD1 on 6 matching bases. CDR1 is SGHRS, CDR2 YFSETQ, per germline. The CDR3 is 12 residues long. V lost 5 bases, J lost 7 bases, and 10 bases lay in between. The chain's CDR3 is CASSSGENEQFF. The CDR3 DNA sequence: TGCGCCAGCAGTTCAGGGGAGAATGAGCAGTTCTTC.

This clone was detected only once. CDR3 nucleotide sequence: TGTGCCAGCAGTGAAGAACGCAGGGGCGGCGGAAACACCATATATTTT. Its protein is CASSEERRGGGNTIYF. This sequence joins TRBV2 and TRBJ1-3; TRBD1 might be the D (6 bases). CDR3 size: 16 residues. V was clipped by 1 base and J by 4 bases, with 14 bases between them. Germline CDR1 and CDR2: SNHLY and FYNNEI.

This rearrangement joins TRBV7-3 to TRBJ2-7; possibly TRBD1 for D (8 bases). CDR3 length: 14 residues. Germline CDR1 and CDR2: SGHTA and FQGTGA. Trimming cost V 4 bases and J 4 bases, with 14 bases left between them. In DNA form, the CDR3 reads TGTGCCAGCAGCTCCGGACAGGGAGGGTACGAGCAGTACTTC. This codes for CASSSGQGGYEQYF.

This clone appeared a few times. The chain combines TRBV7-6 with TRBJ2-7; 7 bases agree with TRBD1. The J segment lost 0 bases and the V segment lost 5 bases, leaving 7 bases of the junction unmatched. The CDR3 loop spans 15 amino acids. CDR1 and CDR2 from the germline V gene are SGHVS and FNYEAQ. The CDR3 is CASSPRQGDSYEQYF. The CDR3 nucleotides are TGTGCCAGCAGCCCCCGCCAGGGGGACTCCTACGAGCAGTACTTC.

The chain is built from TRBV6-1 and TRBJ1-6; D gene uncertain. V was cut by 1 base and J by 0 bases, with 10 bases left in between. Germline lookup yields CDR1 MNHNS and CDR2 SASEGT. This CDR3 has 17 amino acids. DNA for the CDR3: TGTGCCAGCAGTGAAGTTGGAGGGAGCTCCTATAATTCACCCCTCCACTTT. It specifies CASSEVGGSSYNSPLHF.

The rearrangement joins TRBV24-1 to TRBJ2-5, with D possibly being TRBD1 (6 bases). There are 13 residues in the CDR3. V lost 4 bases and J lost 7, with 12 bases in between. Germline lookup yields CDR1 KGHDR and CDR2 SFDVKD. The DNA of the CDR3 is TGTGCCACCAGTGACAAACAGGGTCGGACCCAGTACTTC. Translating gives CATSDKQGRTQYF.

The genes are TRBV3-1 (or the pseudogene TRBV3-2) and TRBJ1-6; 7 nucleotides align to TRBD1. The germline CDR1 and CDR2 sequences are LGHDT and YNNKEL (reference sequence). CDR3 size: 21 residues. Germline trimming cut 5 bases from V and 3 bases from J; bases unmatched to any gene: 22. CDR3 in DNA: TGTGCCAGCAGCGGCCGGACAGGAGGTAGAACCACCGTCCTCTATAATTCACCCCTCCACTTT. Translated: CASSGRTGGRTTVLYNSPLHF.

The chain has TRBV7-9 and TRBJ1-1; 7 nucleotides align to TRBD1. The CDR3 totals 12 residues. Germline CDR1 reads SEHNR; CDR2 reads FQNEAQ (reference sequence). V shed 5 bases, J shed 10 bases, and the junction held 7 bases outside the gene matches. Written as DNA, the CDR3 is TGTGCCAGCAGCCGCGACAGGGATGGAGCTTTCTTT. Amino acids: CASSRDRDGAFF.

The J gene is TRBJ1-1, the V gene TRBV2, with 7 bases matching TRBD1. The J segment lost 8 bases and the V segment lost 6 bases, leaving 3 bases of the junction unmatched. The CDR3 spans 11 residues. The germline CDR1 and CDR2 sequences are SNHLY and FYNNEI. The CDR3 sequence is CASRRTGEAFF. CDR3 nucleotides: TGTGCCAGCAGGAGGACAGGAGAAGCTTTCTTT.

The genes are TRBV7-6 and TRBJ1-5, with D uncertain. CDR3 length equals 15 residues. With 3 bases removed from V and 0 bases from J, the gap between germline ends came to 9 bases. Germline CDR1 is SGHVS and CDR2 is FNYEAQ. CDR3: CASSLDSHSNQPQHF. CDR3 coding DNA: TGTGCCAGCAGCTTGGACTCTCATAGCAATCAGCCCCAGCATTTT.

The chain has TRBV4-2 and TRBJ2-1; no firm D call. This CDR3 has 16 residues. V lost 0 bases and J 4 bases, leaving 13 bases between the germline ends. CDR1 is LGHNA, CDR2 YNFKEQ, per germline. In nucleotides, the CDR3 is TGTGCCAGCAGCCAAGATCTACGGGTCTCTTACAATGAGCAGTTCTTC. This gives the protein CASSQDLRVSYNEQFF.

The V and J genes are TRBV6-1 and TRBJ1-1; no reliable D call. This CDR3 spans 14 amino acids. Trimming cost V 3 bases and J 4 bases, with 12 bases left between them. From germline, CDR1 is MNHNS and CDR2 SASEGT. The chain's CDR3 is CASSDKRYATEAFF. The CDR3 DNA is TGTGCCAGCAGTGATAAGAGGTACGCCACTGAAGCTTTCTTT.

The rearrangement links TRBV7-2 to TRBJ2-1, with D perhaps matching TRBD2 (7 bases). CDR3 size: 17 residues. In germline, CDR1 is SGHTA, CDR2 FQGNSA. The V gene lost 2 bases and the J gene lost 0 bases, with 14 bases spanning the gap. CDR3 nucleotides: TGTGCCAGCAGCTTAAGGGGGGGGATCAGCTCCTACAATGAGCAGTTCTTC. This translates into CASSLRGGISSYNEQFF.

This chain connects TRBV9 to TRBJ2-1; 9 nucleotides agree with TRBD2. V lost 3 bases, J lost 7 bases, and 14 bases stayed unmatched. The germline V gene encodes CDR1 SGDLS and CDR2 YYNGEE. The CDR3 is made up of 17 amino acids. CDR3 in DNA: TGTGCCAGCAGCGAGGTTCCGGTCGCGGGGGGGCTAAATGAGCAGTTCTTC. Its protein is CASSEVPVAGGLNEQFF.

V gene TRBV19 combines with J gene TRBJ2-1; 7 bases line up with TRBD2. CDR3 length equals 13 residues. After removal of 4 bases from V and 15 bases from J, the junction contained 12 bases not matched to a gene. CDR1 is LNHDA and CDR2 is SQIVND in the germline V gene (reference sequence). CDR3 loop: CASSSDPGLRLFF. The CDR3 nucleotides read TGTGCCAGTAGTAGTGACCCGGGACTAAGGTTGTTCTTC. The full variable domain, in which reference TRBV19 and TRBJ2-1 provide the parts outside the CDR3, is DGGITQSPKYLFRKEGQNVTLSCEQNLNHDAMYWYRQDPGQGLRLIYYSQIVNDFQKGDIAEGYSVSREKKESFPLTVTSAQKNPTAFYLCASSSDPGLRLFFGPGTRLTVL.

The chain recombines TRBV9 with TRBJ2-3; weak D call: TRBD2 (5 bases). The V and J ends lost 0 bases and 9 bases respectively, with 11 bases between them. Germline loops: CDR1 SGDLS, CDR2 YYNGEE. This CDR3 is 13 amino acids long. Here the CDR3 reads CASSVALGETQYF. The CDR3 bases are TGTGCCAGCAGCGTAGCACTGGGAGAGACGCAGTATTTT.